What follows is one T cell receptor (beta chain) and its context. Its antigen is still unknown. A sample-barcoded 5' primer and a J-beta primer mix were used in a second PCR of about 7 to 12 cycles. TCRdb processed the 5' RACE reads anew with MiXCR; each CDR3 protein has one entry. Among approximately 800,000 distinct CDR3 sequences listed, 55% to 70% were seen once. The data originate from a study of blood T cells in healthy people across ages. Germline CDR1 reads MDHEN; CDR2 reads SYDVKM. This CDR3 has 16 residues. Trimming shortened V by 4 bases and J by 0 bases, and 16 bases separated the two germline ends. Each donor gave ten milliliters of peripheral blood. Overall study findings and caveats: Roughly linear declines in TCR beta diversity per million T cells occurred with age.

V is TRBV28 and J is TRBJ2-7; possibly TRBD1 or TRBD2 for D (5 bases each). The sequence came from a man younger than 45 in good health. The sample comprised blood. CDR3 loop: CASSSGTKLASYEQYF. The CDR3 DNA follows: TGTGCCAGCAGTTCGGGGACCAAGCTAGCCTCCTACGAGCAGTACTTC.